These 10 T cell receptor beta chains were sequenced from one sample in a study of T-cell memory formation after mild COVID-19. TCRdb called the 5' RACE reads again in MiXCR, with one record for every CDR3 protein. The sample consists of hundreds of thousands of distinct CDR3 sequences, roughly 17% of them appearing once. Sequenced: PBMCs or a T cell subset sorted from them (not recorded which). The origin of the receptors is an adult woman who had mild COVID-19 (a few samples of this study predate the infection). Cell type and time point are not known.

The chain combines TRBV24-1 with TRBJ1-1; no clear D. This CDR3 has 13 amino acids. V dropped 3 bases and J dropped 4 bases, with 8 bases sitting between them. Germline V lookup: CDR1 KGHDR, CDR2 SFDVKD. The CDR3 protein is CATSDPLSTEAFF. As DNA, the CDR3 is TGTGCCACCAGTGATCCCTTATCCACTGAAGCTTTCTTT.

This clonotype turned up a few times. The chain is built from TRBV7-9 and TRBJ2-3, with TRBD1 matching 9 bases. The germline V gene has CDR1 SEHNR and CDR2 FQNEAQ (reference sequence). V was pared by 6 bases and J by 5 bases, with 6 bases of the junction left unmatched. The CDR3 spans 14 residues. The CDR3 sequence: CASSYGTGIDTQYF. The CDR3 nucleotides read TGTGCCAGCAGTTACGGGACAGGGATAGATACGCAGTATTTT. The full variable domain, with the rest looked up from reference TRBV7-9 and TRBJ2-3, is DTGVSQNPRHKITKRGQNVTFRCDPISEHNRLYWYRQTLGQGPEFLTYFQNEAQLEKSRLLSDRFSAERPKGSFSTLEIQRTEQGDSAMYLCASSYGTGIDTQYFGPGTRLTVL.

This clonotype has at least ten counts. This chain connects TRBV12-3 or TRBV12-4 to TRBJ2-1; 9 bases are a match to TRBD2. J lost 3 bases, V lost 4 bases, and 19 bases had no gene match. The CDR3 contains 20 residues. The CDR3 DNA reads as TGTGCCAGCAGTTCACATAGCGGGGGTACACTATATAAAGTCTACAATGAGCAGTTCTTC. As protein: CASSSHSGGTLYKVYNEQFF.

This sequence joins TRBV4-2 and TRBJ2-5, with D possibly matching TRBD2 (5 bases). Trimming took 3 bases from V and 1 from J, leaving 15 bases between them. The germline gives CDR1 LGHNA, CDR2 YNFKEQ. The CDR3 contains 16 residues. CDR3 sequence: CASSQESGGVQETQYF. The CDR3 DNA is TGTGCCAGCAGCCAGGAAAGCGGAGGAGTCCAAGAGACCCAGTACTTC.

The chain employs TRBV19 and TRBJ1-5; tentative D call: TRBD1 (6 bases). V lost 10 bases and J lost 5, with 15 bases in between. Per germline, CDR1 LNHDA and CDR2 SQIVND (reference sequence). The CDR3 loop spans 13 amino acids. The DNA for the CDR3 is TGTGCCACAGGACAGCCAAGGGATCAGCCCCAGCATTTT. Amino acids: CATGQPRDQPQHF.

The J gene is TRBJ1-3, the V gene TRBV7-9; D possibly corresponds to TRBD1 (5 bases). Germline V gene data show CDR1 as SEHNR and CDR2 as FQNEAQ (reference sequence). Between the trimmed V and J ends, which lost 5 bases and 4 bases, there was a span of 18 bases. CDR3 length: 16 residues. The CDR3 bases are TGTGCCAGCAGCCGGGTCGGGGGTTCGGGCGGAAACACCATATATTTT. Its protein product is CASSRVGGSGGNTIYF.

This clonotype appeared a few times. The rearrangement links TRBV20-1 to TRBJ1-2, with 7 bases that match TRBD1. Germline trimming cut 0 bases from V and 4 bases from J; bases unmatched to any gene: 2. The CDR3 length is 13 residues. In germline, CDR1 is DFQATT, CDR2 SNEGSKA (reference sequence). CDR3 in DNA: TGCAGTGCTAGAGAAGAGGGGGCCTATGGCTACACCTTC. This codes for CSAREEGAYGYTF.

V gene TRBV27 combines with J gene TRBJ2-7, with TRBD1 identical over 11 bases. The V segment lost 2 bases and the J segment 4 bases; nucleotides outside the gene matches: 4. Per germline, CDR1 MNHEY and CDR2 SMNVEV (reference sequence). The length of the CDR3 is 15 residues. The CDR3 sequence: CASSLLGQGVYEQYF. CDR3 in DNA: TGTGCCAGCAGTTTACTGGGACAGGGGGTATACGAGCAGTACTTC.

This clonotype was counted between two and nine times. The V gene is TRBV20-1, the J gene TRBJ1-5; D gene unclear. The CDR3 has 10 amino acids. CDR1 and CDR2 from the germline V gene are DFQATT and SNEGSKA (reference sequence). V shed 7 bases and J shed 5 bases, with 6 bases lying between them. The CDR3 DNA reads TGCAGTGTTAGTGATCAGCCCCAGCATTTT. Translating it yields CSVSDQPQHF.

This clonotype was seen more than once but under ten times. CDR3 amino acids: CASSYRQQPRTSPLHF. The CDR3 DNA reads as TGTGCCAGCAGTTACCGACAACAGCCGAGAACGTCACCCCTCCACTTT. J is TRBJ1-6 and V is TRBV6-5, with D unclear. This CDR3 is built from 16 residues. V was clipped by 2 bases and J by 10 bases, with 18 bases between them. The germline V gene has CDR1 MNHEY and CDR2 SVGAGI.